These 21 T cell receptor beta chains were all obtained from the same sample, sequenced in a study of early T cells in non-severe SARS-CoV-2 infection. MiXCR, run by TCRdb on the 5' RACE reads, gives a single entry per CDR3 protein. The profile shows about 67,000 distinct CDR3 sequences, more than 9% of them singletons. Source material: whole blood. The receptors stem from an adult who was a healthcare worker with PCR-confirmed SARS-CoV-2 infection or an uninfected control (not recorded which).

In this sample, this clonotype turned up many times. The chain is built from TRBV7-2 and TRBJ2-7; 8 bases fit TRBD1. V lost 1 base and J lost 0; bases outside the gene matches: 2. This CDR3 is 15 amino acids long. Germline lookup yields CDR1 SGHTA and CDR2 FQGNSA. The CDR3 nucleotides are TGTGCCAGCAGCTTAGAGGGACAGGTCTCCTACGAGCAGTACTTC. Translating gives CASSLEGQVSYEQYF.

This clonotype was detected ten times or more. The V call is TRBV2, the J call TRBJ2-3, with D tentatively TRBD2 (6 bases). The V and J ends lost 8 bases and 0 bases respectively, with 12 bases between them. There are 14 residues in the CDR3. The germline gives CDR1 SNHLY, CDR2 FYNNEI. The CDR3 spells CASSTSLSTDTQYF. DNA of the CDR3: TGTGCCAGCTCGACTAGTTTAAGCACAGATACGCAGTATTTT.

This clonotype was picked up many times. V gene TRBV6-1 combines with J gene TRBJ1-4; weak D call: TRBD1 (5 bases). From germline, CDR1 is MNHNS and CDR2 SASEGT. The ends were cut back, 7 bases at V and 8 bases at J, with 17 bases in the middle. The length of the CDR3 is 14 residues. CDR3: CASKSTAASEKLFF. CDR3 nucleotides: TGTGCCAGCAAATCGACAGCCGCTTCGGAAAAACTGTTTTTT.

In this sample, this clonotype turned up many times. J is TRBJ1-5 and V is TRBV27; 11 bases are shared with TRBD1. The V gene end was trimmed by 2 bases and the J gene end by 4 bases; junction bases not matched to a gene: 1. This CDR3 is 15 amino acids long. CDR1 and CDR2 from the germline V gene are MNHEY and SMNVEV (reference sequence). The CDR3 sequence is CASSLGTGGNQPQHF. The DNA of the CDR3 is TGTGCCAGCAGTTTAGGGACAGGGGGGAATCAGCCCCAGCATTTT.

This clonotype was found many times. The rearrangement links TRBV7-2 to TRBJ2-6; 10 bases fit TRBD1. Germline assignment: CDR1 SGHTA and CDR2 FQGNSA. V gave up 5 bases and J gave up 0 bases; unmatched junction bases: 7. The CDR3 has 18 residues. The CDR3 DNA sequence: TGTGCCAGCAGCCCTGGGACAGGGGTTTTCTCTGGGGCCAACGTCCTGACTTTC. Translating gives CASSPGTGVFSGANVLTF.

V is TRBV6-5 and J is TRBJ2-2; TRBD2 is a possible D gene (6 bases). The CDR3 length is 16 residues. CDR1 and CDR2 from the germline V gene are MNHEY and SVGAGI. V was clipped by 7 bases and J by 4 bases, with 19 bases between them. The CDR3 loop reads CASNVAGGLSTGELFF. The CDR3 DNA is TGTGCCAGCAACGTGGCCGGGGGTCTCTCCACCGGGGAGCTGTTTTTT.

This clonotype showed up many times. The chain combines TRBV3-1 with TRBJ2-7, with 7 bases lining up with TRBD2. V was clipped by 4 bases and J by 3 bases; unmatched bases: 3. The CDR3 has 13 amino acids. Germline V gene data show CDR1 as LGHDT and CDR2 as YNNKEL (reference sequence). The CDR3 is CASSRRTSYEQYF. DNA for the CDR3: TGTGCCAGCAGCCGCCGGACTAGCTACGAGCAGTACTTC.

V is TRBV6-1 and J is TRBJ1-6; 9 nucleotides align to TRBD1. With V trimmed by 6 bases and J by 10 bases, 10 bases remained unmatched. This CDR3 is 15 amino acids long. CDR1 and CDR2 (germline): MNHNS, SASEGT. The CDR3 sequence: CASRREGQGWSPLHF. The CDR3 coding sequence is TGTGCCAGCAGGAGAGAGGGACAGGGTTGGTCACCCCTCCACTTT.

This chain joins TRBV28 and TRBJ2-3; D is perhaps TRBD2 (6 bases). The CDR3 sequence is 13 residues long. Germline values: CDR1 MDHEN, CDR2 SYDVKM. The CDR3 region has the DNA TGTGTCTGTGTGGCGGGGACCACAGATACGCAGTATTTT. Its translation: CVCVAGTTDTQYF.

This clonotype has a count of ten or more. The V call is TRBV5-6, the J call TRBJ2-7; 7 bases agree with TRBD2. The J segment lost 5 bases and the V segment lost 6 bases, leaving 17 bases of the junction unmatched. The germline gives CDR1 SGHDT, CDR2 YYEEEE. This CDR3 has 16 amino acids. Here the CDR3 DNA reads TGTGCCAGCACCTTACGTAGAGGGAGGGCCTTCCACGAGCAGTACTTC. It yields the protein CASTLRRGRAFHEQYF.

About this clonotype itself: Possible read error: a much larger clone is one base away. CDR3 residues: CASRQRAGKLFF. The CDR3 DNA sequence: TGTGCCAGCAGACAGAGGGCAGGAAAACTGTTTTTT. The chain recombines TRBV3-1 with TRBJ1-4, with D uncertain. Trimming pared 6 bases from V and 10 bases from J, leaving 12 bases between. This CDR3 has 12 amino acids. Per germline, CDR1 LGHDT and CDR2 YNNKEL (reference sequence).

In its sample, this clonotype was seen a few times. The chain employs TRBV24-1 and TRBJ2-3, with TRBD2 identical over 10 bases. Looked up from germline, CDR1 is KGHDR and CDR2 is SFDVKD. CDR3 size: 15 residues. Trimming removed 4 bases from V and 5 bases from J; junction bases left unmatched: 5. Here the CDR3 DNA reads TGTGCCACCAGTGACTCCGGGACTAGCGTAGATACGCAGTATTTT. Its protein is CATSDSGTSVDTQYF.

This clonotype came up a few times. This sequence joins TRBV20-1 and TRBJ2-3; 7 bases are shared with TRBD2. Germline loops: CDR1 DFQATT, CDR2 SNEGSKA (reference sequence). The CDR3 has 14 amino acids. With 3 bases clipped from V and 3 bases from J, the junction kept 6 bases outside the gene matches. CDR3: CSARPGGGTDTQYF. CDR3 sequence (DNA): TGCAGTGCTAGGCCGGGAGGCGGGACAGATACGCAGTATTTT.

This clonotype was detected many times. In nucleotides, the CDR3 is TGTGCCAGCAGCTTAGCGTTCAGGGATCACGAGCAGTACTTC. Its protein product is CASSLAFRDHEQYF. This chain uses TRBV7-9 with TRBJ2-7; TRBD1 is a possible D gene (5 bases). Germline CDR1 reads SEHNR; CDR2 reads FQNEAQ (reference sequence). The CDR3 is made up of 14 amino acids. Between the trimmed V and J ends, which lost 0 bases and 5 bases, there was a span of 11 bases.

The chain joins TRBV18 to TRBJ1-2, with 9 bases identical to TRBD1. The junction had 7 bases not matched to a gene; V was cut back by 3 bases and J by 2 bases. CDR3 length: 16 residues. CDR1 and CDR2 (germline): KGHSH, LQKENI. The CDR3 sequence: CASSPRGTGINYGYTF. CDR3 DNA sequence: TGTGCCAGCTCACCCAGAGGGACAGGGATAAACTATGGCTACACCTTC.

V usage is TRBV11-3 and J usage is TRBJ1-2, with 11 bases that match TRBD1. Losses at the gene ends were 4 bases for V and 4 bases for J; bases not matched to a gene: 8. The CDR3 is made up of 16 amino acids. Germline values: CDR1 SGHNT, CDR2 YENEEA. The CDR3 sequence: CASSSPWTGGVYGYTF. The CDR3 nucleotides are TGTGCCAGCAGCTCACCTTGGACAGGGGGCGTCTATGGCTACACCTTC.

This clonotype was seen at least ten times. The chain recombines TRBV30 with TRBJ1-1; no definite D call. The CDR3 contains 14 residues. V lost 3 bases, J lost 0 bases, and 11 bases lay in between. Germline CDR1 reads GTSNPN; CDR2 reads SVGIG (reference sequence). The CDR3 loop is CAWSGITLNTEAFF. CDR3 DNA sequence: TGTGCCTGGAGCGGGATAACGTTGAACACTGAAGCTTTCTTT.

This clonotype was counted many times. The rearrangement uses TRBV12-3 or TRBV12-4 and TRBJ2-1; a possible D gene is TRBD2 (6 bases). The length of the CDR3 is 14 residues. V lost 6 bases to trimming and J lost 9 bases, with 18 bases between them. The CDR3 nucleotides read TGTGCCAGCAGCCTAATTTCCACTAGCTTTGAGCAGTTCTTC. Its protein product is CASSLISTSFEQFF.

Concerning this clonotype itself: This may stem from a read error, because a much larger clone lies one nucleotide away. The V gene is TRBV5-1, the J gene TRBJ1-1; D remains ambiguous. The germline V gene encodes CDR1 SGHRS and CDR2 YFSETQ. CDR3 length: 13 amino acids. CDR3 in amino acids: CASNLGRNTEAFF. The CDR3 nucleotides read TGCGCCAGCAACTTGGGGAGGAACACTGAAGCTTTCTTT.

This clonotype was recorded at least ten times. The chain combines TRBV30 with TRBJ1-1, with 8 bases aligning to TRBD1. J lost 4 bases, V lost 3 bases, and 10 bases had no gene match. There are 15 residues in the CDR3. CDR1 is GTSNPN and CDR2 is SVGIG in the germline V gene (reference sequence). This CDR3 reads CAWRPRDRRSTEAFF. Here the CDR3 DNA reads TGTGCCTGGAGACCACGGGACAGGAGAAGCACTGAAGCTTTCTTT.

This clonotype appeared many times. This chain connects TRBV12-3 or TRBV12-4 to TRBJ2-1; a weak D match, TRBD2 (5 bases). This CDR3 has 14 residues. V was trimmed by 6 bases and J by 6 bases, leaving 15 bases between them. This CDR3 is CASSRGGPSNEQFF. For the CDR3, the DNA is TGTGCCAGCAGCCGGGGTGGGCCGTCCAATGAGCAGTTCTTC.